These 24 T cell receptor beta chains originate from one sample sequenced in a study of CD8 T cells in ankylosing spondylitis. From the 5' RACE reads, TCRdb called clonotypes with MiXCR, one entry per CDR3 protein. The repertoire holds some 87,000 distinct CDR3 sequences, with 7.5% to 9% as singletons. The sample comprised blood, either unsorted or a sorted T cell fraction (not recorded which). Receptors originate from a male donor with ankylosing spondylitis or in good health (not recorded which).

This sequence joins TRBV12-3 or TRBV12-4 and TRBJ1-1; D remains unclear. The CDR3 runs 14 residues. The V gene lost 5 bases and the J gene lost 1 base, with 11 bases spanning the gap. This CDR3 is CASSAAGRNTEAFF. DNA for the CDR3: TGTGCCAGCAGTGCTGCCGGGAGGAACACTGAAGCTTTCTTT.

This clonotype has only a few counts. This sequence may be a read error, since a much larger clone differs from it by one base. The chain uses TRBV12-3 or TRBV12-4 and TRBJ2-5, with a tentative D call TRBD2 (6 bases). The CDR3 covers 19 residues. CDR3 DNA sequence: TGTACCAGCAGTTTAGCGGTAGGGGACGGGGCCCTTCTCCAAGAGACCCAGTACTTC. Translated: CTSSLAVGDGALLQETQYF.

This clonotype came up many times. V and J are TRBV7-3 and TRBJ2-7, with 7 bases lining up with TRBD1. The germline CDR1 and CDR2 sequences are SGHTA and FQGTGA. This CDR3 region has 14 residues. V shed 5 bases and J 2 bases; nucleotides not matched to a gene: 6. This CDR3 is CASSPTGAAYEQYF. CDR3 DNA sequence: TGTGCCAGCAGCCCCACAGGGGCAGCCTACGAGCAGTACTTC. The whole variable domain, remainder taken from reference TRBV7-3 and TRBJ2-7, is GAGVSQTPSNKVTEKGKYVELRCDPISGHTALYWYRQSLGQGPEFLIYFQGTGAADDSGLPNDRFFAVRPEGSVSTLKIQRTERGDSAVYLCASSPTGAAYEQYFGPGTRLTVT.

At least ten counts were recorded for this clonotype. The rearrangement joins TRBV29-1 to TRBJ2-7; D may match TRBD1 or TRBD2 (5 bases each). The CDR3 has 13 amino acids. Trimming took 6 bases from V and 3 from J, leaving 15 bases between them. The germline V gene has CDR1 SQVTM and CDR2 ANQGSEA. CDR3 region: CSVGNRGVYEQYF. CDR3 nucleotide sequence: TGCAGCGTCGGAAATAGGGGAGTCTACGAGCAGTACTTC.

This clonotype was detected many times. The CDR3 DNA sequence: TGCAGTGCTAGCCCGGGCCATTTT. Its protein product is CSASPGHF. The chain carries TRBV20-1 and TRBJ1-5; D not resolved. Germline V gives CDR1 DFQATT, CDR2 SNEGSKA (reference sequence). This CDR3 has 8 residues. V was cut by 3 bases and J by 16 bases, with 7 bases left in between.

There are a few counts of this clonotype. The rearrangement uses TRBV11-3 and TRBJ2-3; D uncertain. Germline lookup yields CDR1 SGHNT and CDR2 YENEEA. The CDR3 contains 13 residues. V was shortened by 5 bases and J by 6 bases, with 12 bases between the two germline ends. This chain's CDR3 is CASSDKAVDTQYF. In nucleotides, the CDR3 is TGTGCCAGCAGCGATAAAGCAGTGGATACGCAGTATTTT.

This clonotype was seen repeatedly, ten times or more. The CDR3 DNA is TGTGCCAGCAGCCCTACCCCTTCGGGATCTCGGAACACCGGGGAGCTGTTTTTT. Translating gives CASSPTPSGSRNTGELFF. J is TRBJ2-2 and V is TRBV28, with TRBD2 as a possible D gene (5 bases). V gave up 6 bases and J gave up 1 base, with 21 bases separating them. The germline CDR1 and CDR2 sequences are MDHEN and SYDVKM. The CDR3 is 18 residues long.

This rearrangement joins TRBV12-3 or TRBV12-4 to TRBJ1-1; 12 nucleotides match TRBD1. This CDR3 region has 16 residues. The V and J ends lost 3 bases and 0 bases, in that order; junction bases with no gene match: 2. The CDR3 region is CASSFGTGGLNTEAFF. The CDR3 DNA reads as TGTGCCAGCAGTTTCGGGACAGGGGGCTTGAACACTGAAGCTTTCTTT.

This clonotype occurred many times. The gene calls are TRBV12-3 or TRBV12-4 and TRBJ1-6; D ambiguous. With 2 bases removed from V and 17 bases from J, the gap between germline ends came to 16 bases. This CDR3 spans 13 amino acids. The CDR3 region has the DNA TGTGCCAGCAGTTTAAGTTTTCCATCCCGGGTCCACTTT. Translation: CASSLSFPSRVHF.

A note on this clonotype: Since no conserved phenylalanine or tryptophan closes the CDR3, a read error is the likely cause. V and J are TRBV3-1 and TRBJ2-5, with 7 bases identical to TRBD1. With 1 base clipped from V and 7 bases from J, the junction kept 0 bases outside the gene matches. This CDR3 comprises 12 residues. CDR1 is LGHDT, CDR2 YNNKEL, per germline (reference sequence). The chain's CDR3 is CASSQGDRTQYS. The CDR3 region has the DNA TGTGCCAGCAGCCAAGGGGACAGGACCCAGTACTCC.

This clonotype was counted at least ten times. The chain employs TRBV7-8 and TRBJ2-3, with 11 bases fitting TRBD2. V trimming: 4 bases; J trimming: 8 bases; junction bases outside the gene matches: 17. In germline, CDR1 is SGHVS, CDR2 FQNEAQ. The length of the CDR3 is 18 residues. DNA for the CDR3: TGTGCCAGCAGCTCCATTCGGACTAGCGGGTCAGCCGCGGGTACGCAGTATTTT. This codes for CASSSIRTSGSAAGTQYF.

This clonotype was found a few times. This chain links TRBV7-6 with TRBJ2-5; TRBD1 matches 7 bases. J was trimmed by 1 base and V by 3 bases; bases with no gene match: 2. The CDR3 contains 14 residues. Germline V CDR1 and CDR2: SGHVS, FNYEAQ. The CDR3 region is CASSLTGIQETQYF. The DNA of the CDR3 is TGTGCCAGCAGCTTGACAGGGATCCAAGAGACCCAGTACTTC.

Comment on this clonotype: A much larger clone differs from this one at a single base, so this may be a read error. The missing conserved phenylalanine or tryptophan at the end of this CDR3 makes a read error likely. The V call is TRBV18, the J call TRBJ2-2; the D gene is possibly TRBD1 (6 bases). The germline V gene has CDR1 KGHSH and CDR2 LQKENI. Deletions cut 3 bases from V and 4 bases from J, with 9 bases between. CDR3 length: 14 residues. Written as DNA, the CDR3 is TGTGCCAGCTCACCGGAGACAGGCACCGGGGAGCTGTTTATT. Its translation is CASSPETGTGELFI.

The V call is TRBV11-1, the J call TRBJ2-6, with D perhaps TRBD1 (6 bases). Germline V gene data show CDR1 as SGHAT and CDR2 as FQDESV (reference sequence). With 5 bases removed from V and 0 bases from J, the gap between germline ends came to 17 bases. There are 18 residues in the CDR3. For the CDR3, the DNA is TGTGCCAGCAGCAGAACCCTGGGACACTCCTCTGGGGCCAACGTCCTGACTTTC. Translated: CASSRTLGHSSGANVLTF.

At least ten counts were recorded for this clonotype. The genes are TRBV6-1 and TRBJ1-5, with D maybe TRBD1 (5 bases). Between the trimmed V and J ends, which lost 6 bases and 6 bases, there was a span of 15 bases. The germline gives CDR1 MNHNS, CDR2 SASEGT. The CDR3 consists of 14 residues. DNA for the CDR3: TGTGCCAGCAGGCAAGGGGCTGGTAGTCAGCCCCAGCATTTT. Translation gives CASRQGAGSQPQHF.

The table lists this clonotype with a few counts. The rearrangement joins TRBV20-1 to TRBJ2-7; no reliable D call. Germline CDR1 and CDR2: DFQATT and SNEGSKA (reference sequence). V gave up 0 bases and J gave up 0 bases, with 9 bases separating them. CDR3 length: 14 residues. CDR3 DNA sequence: TGCAGTGCTAGAGATCCCTGGAGCTCCTACGAGCAGTACTTC. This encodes CSARDPWSSYEQYF.

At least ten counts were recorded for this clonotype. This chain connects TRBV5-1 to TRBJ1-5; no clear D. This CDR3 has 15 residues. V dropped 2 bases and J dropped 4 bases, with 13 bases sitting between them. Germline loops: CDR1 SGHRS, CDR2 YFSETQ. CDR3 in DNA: TGCGCCAGCAGCTTCAACAGCGAAAAAAATCAGCCCCAGCATTTT. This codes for CASSFNSEKNQPQHF.

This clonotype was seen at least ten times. This chain's CDR3 is CASSSYDRSTGELFF. In DNA form, the CDR3 reads TGTGCCAGCAGCTCCTATGACAGATCCACCGGGGAGCTGTTTTTT. The chain links TRBV5-6 to TRBJ2-2, with D possibly being TRBD1 (5 bases). Germline lookup yields CDR1 SGHDT and CDR2 YYEEEE. The CDR3 spans 15 residues. Deletions cut 3 bases from V and 4 bases from J, with 13 bases between.

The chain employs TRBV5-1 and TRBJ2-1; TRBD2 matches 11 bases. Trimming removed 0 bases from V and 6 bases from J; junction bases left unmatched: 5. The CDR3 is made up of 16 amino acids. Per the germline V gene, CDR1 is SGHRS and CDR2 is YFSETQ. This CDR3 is CASSLGLAGGPNEQFF. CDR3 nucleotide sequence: TGCGCCAGCAGCTTGGGCCTAGCGGGGGGACCCAATGAGCAGTTCTTC.

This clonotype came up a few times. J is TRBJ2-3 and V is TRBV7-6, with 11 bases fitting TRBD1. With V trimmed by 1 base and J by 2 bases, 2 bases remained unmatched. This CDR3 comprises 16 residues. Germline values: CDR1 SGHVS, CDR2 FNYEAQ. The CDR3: CASSLEDRGLTDTQYF. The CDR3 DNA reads TGTGCCAGCAGCTTAGAGGACAGGGGGCTCACAGATACGCAGTATTTT. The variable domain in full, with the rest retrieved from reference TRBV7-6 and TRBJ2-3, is GAGVSQSPRYKVTKRGQDVALRCDPISGHVSLYWYRQALGQGPEFLTYFNYEAQQDKSGLPNDRFSAERPEGSISTLTIQRTEQRDSAMYRCASSLEDRGLTDTQYFGPGTRLTVL.

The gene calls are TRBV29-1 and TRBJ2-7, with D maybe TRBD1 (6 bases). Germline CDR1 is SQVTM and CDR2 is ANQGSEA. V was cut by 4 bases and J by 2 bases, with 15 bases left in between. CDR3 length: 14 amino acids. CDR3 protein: CSVARTVGAYEQYF. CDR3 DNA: TGCAGCGTTGCCAGGACAGTCGGCGCCTACGAGCAGTACTTC.

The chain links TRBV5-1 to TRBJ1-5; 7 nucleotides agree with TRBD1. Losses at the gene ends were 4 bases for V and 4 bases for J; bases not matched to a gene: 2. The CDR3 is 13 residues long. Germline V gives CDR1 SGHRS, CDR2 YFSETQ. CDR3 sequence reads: CASSETGNQPQHF. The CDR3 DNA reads TGCGCCAGCAGCGAGACAGGGAATCAGCCCCAGCATTTT.

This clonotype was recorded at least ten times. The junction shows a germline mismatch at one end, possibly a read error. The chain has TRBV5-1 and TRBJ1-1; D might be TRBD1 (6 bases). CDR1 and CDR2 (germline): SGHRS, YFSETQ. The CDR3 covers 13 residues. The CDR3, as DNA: TGCGCCAGCAGCTTGACAGGGAACCCTGAAGCTTTCTTT. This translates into CASSLTGNPEAFF.

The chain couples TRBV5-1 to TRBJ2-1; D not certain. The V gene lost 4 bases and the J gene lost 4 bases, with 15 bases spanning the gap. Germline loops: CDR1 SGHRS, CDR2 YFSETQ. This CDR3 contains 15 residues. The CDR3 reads CASSPLGDFYNEQFF. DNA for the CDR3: TGCGCCAGCAGCCCCCTAGGTGACTTTTACAATGAGCAGTTCTTC.